This T cell receptor beta chain was sequenced for a study of CD8+ T cells in alopecia areata. Regarding the study as a whole: Lesional scalp exceeded normal scalp in clonality, especially in alopecia totalis/universalis.

As regards this clone: What it binds is unknown.

As for treatment: oral pan-JAK inhibitor, 5-10 mg twice daily. Germline V gene lookup returns CDR1 LNHDA and CDR2 SQIVND (reference sequence). CDR3 size: 15 residues. The germline V and J ends were trimmed by 3 bases and 1 base, with 12 bases remaining between them. As the sequencing template, cDNA was produced by extracting RNA and reverse transcribing it. Here immunoSEQ multiplex PCR was the method, and the copy in TCRdb shows in-frame clones only, minus some. The sample has approximately 90,000 clones, 70% to 85% seen once; the top ten hold 17%. The sequences come from CD8+ T cells sorted from blood, collected at week 44, from a patient treated with tofacitinib. The source is a human donor with alopecia areata. This chain connects TRBV19 to TRBJ1-1, with TRBD1 as a possible D gene (6 bases). The DNA for the CDR3 is TGTGCCAGTAGTATTTACGACAGGACGAACACTGAAGCTTTCTTT. Its protein is CASSIYDRTNTEAFF.